This is a list of T cell receptor beta chains from one sample in a study of blood T cell repertoires in COVID-19. Measured with immunoSEQ multiplex PCR; TCRdb has only the in-frame clones, and not every one. The sample yields around 360,000 clones, approximately 89% seen once. Sequenced: peripheral blood. All receptors come from a woman aged 25 to 39 with COVID-19, enrolled during active disease. Each CDR3 is given with its conserved first and last residue. The order of the fields is V gene, clone size, J gene, D gene, CDR3 DNA, CDR3 protein. The D gene is left open where the match is weak. Not all rows give a size; the values are once, few, many and, for expanded clones, a class.

TRBV2	NA	TRBJ1-5	NA	TGTGCCAGCAGTGAAATCTATCTCCCCGGTCAGCCCCAGCATTTT	CASSEIYLPGQPQHF
TRBV12-3/TRBV12-4	NA	TRBJ1-2	NA	TGTGCCAGCAGTTTTACAGGGAATGGCTACACCTTC	CASSFTGNGYTF
TRBV28	NA	TRBJ1-5	NA	TGTGCCAGCAGTTTCCAGGGGATCGGCCAGCCCCAGCATTTT	CASSFQGIGQPQHF
TRBV9	NA	TRBJ2-1	TRBD2	TGTGCCAGCAGCCCAGGACTAGCGGGAGGGAGCTACAATGAGCAGTTCTTC	CASSPGLAGGSYNEQFF
TRBV4-3	NA	TRBJ2-7	TRBD1	TGCGCCAGCAGCCGCGTCCCAGGGGGCGCGGACGAGCAGTACTTC	CASSRVPGGADEQYF
TRBV7-2	few	TRBJ2-7	TRBD2	TGTGCCAGCAGGCATGGGTCTAGCGGAAAATACGAGCAGTACTTC	CASRHGSSGKYEQYF
TRBV5-1	NA	TRBJ2-1	TRBD2	TGCGCCAGCAGCTCCAGACTAGCGGGAATAAATGAGCAGTTCTTC	CASSSRLAGINEQFF
TRBV6-5	NA	TRBJ2-1	NA	TGTGCCAGCAGTTACGCGGGCCGACACAATGAGCAGTTCTTC	CASSYAGRHNEQFF
TRBV5-1	NA	TRBJ1-6	NA	TGCGCCAGCAGCCAGGGGATGCCACCCCTCCACTTT	CASSQGMPPLHF
TRBV4-1	NA	TRBJ2-5	NA	TGCGCCAGCACCTTAACATCAGCGTACCAAGAGACCCAGTACTTC	CASTLTSAYQETQYF
TRBV5-1	NA	TRBJ2-3	TRBD1	TGCGCCAGCAGCTTGGCCCCGACGGGACAGGGGGCCGATACGCAGTATTTT	CASSLAPTGQGADTQYF
TRBV29-1	NA	TRBJ2-7	NA	TGCAGCGTTGTACGGGAGAGTCCCTACGAGCAGTACTTC	CSVVRESPYEQYF
TRBV21-1	NA	TRBJ2-7	NA	TGTGCCAGCAGTCAATACGAGCAGTACTTC	CASSQYEQYF
TRBV19	NA	TRBJ2-7	NA	TGTGCCAGTTGGGGGGGCCTAGGGGAGCAGTACTTC	CASWGGLGEQYF
TRBV24-1	NA	TRBJ2-2	TRBD2	TGTGCCACCAGTGACAACAGCGGGAGGTCCCCAACCGGGGAGCTGTTTTTT	CATSDNSGRSPTGELFF
TRBV5-1	once	TRBJ2-3	TRBD2	TGCGCCAGCAGCTTGAAGCGGGACTACACAGATACGCAGTATTTT	CASSLKRDYTDTQYF
TRBV10-1	NA	TRBJ1-2	TRBD1	TGCGCCAGCAGTGAGTCGACAGGGGTTTATGGCTACACCTTC	CASSESTGVYGYTF
TRBV4-3	NA	TRBJ1-2	NA	TGCGCCAGCAGCCAAGATTACCTGACAGATGGCTACACCTTC	CASSQDYLTDGYTF
TRBV3-1/TRBV3-2	NA	TRBJ2-7	TRBD2	TGTGCCAGCAGCCAAGATGGGCTAGCGGAACCCTATTTCGGTCAGTACTTC	CASSQDGLAEPYFGQYF
TRBV7-3	NA	TRBJ2-3	TRBD2	TGTGCCAGCAGCTCGACTAGCCAAGATACGCAGTATTTT	CASSSTSQDTQYF
TRBV27	NA	TRBJ1-6	NA	TGTGCCAGCAGTTTAAGAATCCTAACGAATTCACCCCTCCACTTT	CASSLRILTNSPLHF
TRBV9	few	TRBJ2-1	NA	TGTGCCAGCAGCGTAGAGGGCAGGGGATCCTACAATGAGCAGTTCTTC	CASSVEGRGSYNEQFF
TRBV28	NA	TRBJ1-5	TRBD1	TGTGCCAGCAGTTTATTGACAGGGCTTCAGCCCCAGCATTTT	CASSLLTGLQPQHF
TRBV2	NA	TRBJ1-5	TRBD1	TGTGCCAGCAGGGACAGGGGGGCGATGCCCCAGCATTTT	CASRDRGAMPQHF
TRBV3-1/TRBV3-2	NA	TRBJ1-4	NA	TGTGCCAGCAGCCAATATAATGAAAAACTGTTTTTT	CASSQYNEKLFF
TRBV27	NA	TRBJ1-1	NA	TGTGCCAGCAGACGGACCCCAGGGGCCCTGAACACTGAAGCTTTCTTT	CASRRTPGALNTEAFF
TRBV9	NA	TRBJ2-7	NA	TGTGCCAGCAGCGTAGGCTCCACCATAAGCTGGGAGCAGTACTTC	CASSVGSTISWEQYF
TRBV2	NA	TRBJ2-7	NA	TGTGCCAGCAGTCAGAGGAGAGAGATTTCCGAGCAGTACTTC	CASSQRREISEQYF
TRBV6-6	NA	TRBJ2-7	NA	TGTGCCAGCAGTCCGACGACGGGAGCCTACGAGCAGTACTTC	CASSPTTGAYEQYF
TRBV6-5	NA	TRBJ1-4	NA	TGTGCCAGCAGGGGGGCTTCGGATGAAAAACTGTTTTTT	CASRGASDEKLFF
TRBV5-4	NA	TRBJ2-4	TRBD2	TGTGCCAGCAGCTCCCCGACTAGCGGGAGGAAAAACATTCAGTACTTC	CASSSPTSGRKNIQYF
TRBV7-2	NA	TRBJ2-7	TRBD2	TGTGCCAGCAGCTTAGTTGGTGGTCTAGCGGCCAGCTACGAGCAGTACTTC	CASSLVGGLAASYEQYF
TRBV7-2	once	TRBJ2-5	TRBD2	TGTGCCAGCAGCTTAGCGGGTCCAGCGGGAAGTGAGACCCAGTACTTC	CASSLAGPAGSETQYF
TRBV27	once	TRBJ2-5	TRBD2	TGTGCCAGCAGCCCTAGTGTCGCGGGAGCCCAAGAGACCCAGTACTTC	CASSPSVAGAQETQYF
TRBV2	NA	TRBJ2-7	NA	TGTGCCAGCAGTGGTACAGTGTACGAGCAGTACTTC	CASSGTVYEQYF
TRBV2	NA	TRBJ2-7	TRBD1	TGTGCCAGTAGACAGGGACCCTACGAGCAGTACTTC	CASRQGPYEQYF
TRBV7-2	once	TRBJ2-3	NA	TGTGCCAGCAGCTTAGGACCGGGGGGCACAGATACGCAGTATTTT	CASSLGPGGTDTQYF
TRBV4-1	few	TRBJ2-4	TRBD2	TGCGCCAGCAGCCAAGGGCCCCCTAGCGGGACCAAAAACATTCAGTACTTC	CASSQGPPSGTKNIQYF
TRBV3-1/TRBV3-2	NA	TRBJ2-7	NA	TGTGCCAGCAGCCGTCGGAGCCCCAGCTCCTACGAGCAGTACTTC	CASSRRSPSSYEQYF
TRBV28	NA	TRBJ1-5	TRBD1	TGTGCCAGCAGTTGGGACAGGGCGCTCTATAGCAATCAGCCCCAGCATTTT	CASSWDRALYSNQPQHF
TRBV5-6	NA	TRBJ1-2	TRBD1	TGTGCCAGCAGCACCGACAGGGACTGGGATGGCTACACCTTC	CASSTDRDWDGYTF
TRBV2	NA	TRBJ2-7	TRBD1	TGTGCCAGCAGTGATAGGGACAGGGGCTACGAGCAGTACTTC	CASSDRDRGYEQYF
TRBV24-1	NA	TRBJ2-7	TRBD2	TGTGCCACCAGTGATTTGCTACTAGCGGGAGCTGACGAGCAGTACTTC	CATSDLLLAGADEQYF
TRBV5-4	few	TRBJ2-5	TRBD1	TGTGCCAGCAGCTTGGGACAGGGAGAGACCCAGTACTTC	CASSLGQGETQYF
TRBV6-5	NA	TRBJ2-5	TRBD2	TGTGCCAGCAGTTACTTACTAGCGGGAGACGAGACCCAGTACTTC	CASSYLLAGDETQYF
TRBV5-4	NA	TRBJ1-1	NA	TGTGCCAGCAGCTTGGTCGGCGGTGGCACTGAAGCTTTCTTT	CASSLVGGGTEAFF
TRBV6-5	NA	TRBJ1-1	NA	TGTGCCAGCGCCTGGGGGAGGGCTGAAGCTTTCTTT	CASAWGRAEAFF
TRBV7-9	NA	TRBJ2-7	NA	TGTGCCAGCAGCTTAGCGGAGACAGGTCCCCAAACCTCCTACGAGCAGTACTTC	CASSLAETGPQTSYEQYF
TRBV28	NA	TRBJ2-5	NA	TGTGCCAGCACCAAGATCGGACGGGACCGGTTCTCAATGATGGACGGGGGGCCCCAGTACTTC	CASTKIGRDRFSMMDGGPQYF
TRBV4-3	once	TRBJ2-1	TRBD2	TGCGCCAGCAGCTCGGGACTAGAGTCCTACAATGAGCAGTTCTTC	CASSSGLESYNEQFF
TRBV11-2	NA	TRBJ2-1	NA	TGTGCCAGCAGCTTTAGGGGAAACCACAATGAGCAGTTCTTC	CASSFRGNHNEQFF
TRBV7-8	few	TRBJ2-7	TRBD1	TGTGCCAGCAGCACCGGACAGGGCTACGAGCAGTACTTC	CASSTGQGYEQYF
TRBV4-3	once	TRBJ2-1	TRBD1	TGCGCCAGCAGCCAAGATTTTGTACAGGGGGCCTACAATGAGCAGTTCTTC	CASSQDFVQGAYNEQFF
TRBV18	NA	TRBJ2-7	TRBD1	TGTGCCAGCTCACCAACCGGGACAGGGGTCGAGCAGTACTTC	CASSPTGTGVEQYF
TRBV28	NA	TRBJ2-7	NA	TGTGCCAGCAGTTTGACTTATTCCTACGAGCAGTACTTC	CASSLTYSYEQYF
TRBV2	NA	TRBJ2-1	TRBD2	TGTGCCAGCAGTGTCGTGACTAGCGGAGAGCAGCAGTTCTTC	CASSVVTSGEQQFF
TRBV27	NA	TRBJ2-5	TRBD1	TGTGCCAGCAGAGGGACAGGGGAGGGAGAGACCCAGTACTTC	CASRGTGEGETQYF
TRBV21-1	NA	TRBJ2-1	NA	TGTGCCAGCAGCAAAGTCCTAGGGACTAGCGGGAGTGCCTACAATGAGCAGTTCTTC	CASSKVLGTSGSAYNEQFF
TRBV2	NA	TRBJ2-1	TRBD1	TGTGCCAGCAAGACAGGGGGGACCTACAATGAGCAGTTCTTC	CASKTGGTYNEQFF